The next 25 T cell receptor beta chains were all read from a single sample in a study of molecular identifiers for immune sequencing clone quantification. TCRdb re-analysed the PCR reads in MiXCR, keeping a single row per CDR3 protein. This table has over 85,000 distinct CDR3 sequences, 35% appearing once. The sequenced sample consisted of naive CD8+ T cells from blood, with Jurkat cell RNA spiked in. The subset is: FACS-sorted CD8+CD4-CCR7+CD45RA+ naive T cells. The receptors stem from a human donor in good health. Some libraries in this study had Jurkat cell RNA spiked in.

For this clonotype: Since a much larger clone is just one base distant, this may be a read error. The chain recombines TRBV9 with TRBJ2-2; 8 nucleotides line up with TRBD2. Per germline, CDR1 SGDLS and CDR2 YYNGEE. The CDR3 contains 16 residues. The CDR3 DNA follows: TGTGCCAGTGGACGAAGACTAGCGCCCAACACCGGGGAGCCGTTTTTT. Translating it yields CASGRRLAPNTGEPFF.

In nucleotides, the CDR3 is TGTGCCAGCAGCCAAAACGGGGCTCTGCCCCAGCATTTT. This sequence encodes CASSQNGALPQHF. V usage is TRBV4-2 and J usage is TRBJ1-5; a weak D match, TRBD1 (5 bases). The CDR3 consists of 13 residues. V was shortened by 2 bases and J by 9 bases, with 11 bases between the two germline ends. The germline CDR1 and CDR2 sequences are LGHNA and YNFKEQ.

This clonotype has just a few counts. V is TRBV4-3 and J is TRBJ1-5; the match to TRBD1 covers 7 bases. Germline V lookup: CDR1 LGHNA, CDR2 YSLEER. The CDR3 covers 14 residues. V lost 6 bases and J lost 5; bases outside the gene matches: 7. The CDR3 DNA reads TGCGCCAGCAGTCAACAACAGGGGTATCAGCCCCAGCATTTT. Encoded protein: CASSQQQGYQPQHF.

CDR3 sequence (DNA): TGTGCCAGCAGCTTAGTCCCAGGGGGGTCGCCCTCAGATACGCAGTATTTT. Translating gives CASSLVPGGSPSDTQYF. J is TRBJ2-3 and V is TRBV7-2; TRBD1 might be the D (7 bases). CDR1 is SGHTA, CDR2 FQGNSA, per germline. Trimming pared 1 base from V and 4 bases from J, leaving 18 bases between. The CDR3 length is 17 residues.

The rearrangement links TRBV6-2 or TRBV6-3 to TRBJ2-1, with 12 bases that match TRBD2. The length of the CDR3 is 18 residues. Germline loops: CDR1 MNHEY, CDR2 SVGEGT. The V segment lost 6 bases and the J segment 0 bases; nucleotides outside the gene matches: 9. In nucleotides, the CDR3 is TGTGCCAGCAGCGCTGGACTAGCGGGACCAAGCTCCTACAATGAGCAGTTCTTC. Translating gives CASSAGLAGPSSYNEQFF.

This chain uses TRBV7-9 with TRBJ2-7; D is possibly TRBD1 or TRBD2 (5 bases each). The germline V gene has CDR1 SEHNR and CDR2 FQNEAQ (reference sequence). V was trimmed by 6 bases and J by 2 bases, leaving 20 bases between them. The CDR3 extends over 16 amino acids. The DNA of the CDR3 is TGTGCCAGCAGAACTGACTCGAGACTGGGACCCTACGAGCAGTACTTC. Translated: CASRTDSRLGPYEQYF.

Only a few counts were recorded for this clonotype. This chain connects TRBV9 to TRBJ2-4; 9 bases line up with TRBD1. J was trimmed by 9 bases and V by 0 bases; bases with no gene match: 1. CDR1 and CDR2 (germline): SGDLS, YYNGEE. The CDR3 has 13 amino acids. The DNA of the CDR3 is TGTGCCAGCAGCGTAGGACAGGGGGTCATTCAGTACTTC. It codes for CASSVGQGVIQYF.

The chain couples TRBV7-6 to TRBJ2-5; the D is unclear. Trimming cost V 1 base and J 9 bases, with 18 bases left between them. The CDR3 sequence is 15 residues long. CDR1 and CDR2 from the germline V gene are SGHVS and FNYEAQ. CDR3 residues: CASSLVGRPALSQYF. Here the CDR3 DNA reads TGTGCCAGCAGCTTAGTGGGCCGTCCGGCATTGTCCCAGTACTTC.

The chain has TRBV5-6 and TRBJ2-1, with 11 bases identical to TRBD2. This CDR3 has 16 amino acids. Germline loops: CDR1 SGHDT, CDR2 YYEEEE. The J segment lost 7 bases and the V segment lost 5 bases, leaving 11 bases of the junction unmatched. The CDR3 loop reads CASSFPGLAERNEQFF. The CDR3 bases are TGTGCCAGCAGTTTTCCGGGACTAGCGGAGCGGAATGAGCAGTTCTTC.

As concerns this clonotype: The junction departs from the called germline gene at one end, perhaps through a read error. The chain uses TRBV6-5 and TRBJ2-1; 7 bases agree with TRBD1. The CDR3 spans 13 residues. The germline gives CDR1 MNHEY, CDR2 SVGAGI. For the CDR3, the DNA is TGTGCCAGCTGTGGTCTAGGGGGCAATGAGCAGGTCTTC. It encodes CASCGLGGNEQVF.

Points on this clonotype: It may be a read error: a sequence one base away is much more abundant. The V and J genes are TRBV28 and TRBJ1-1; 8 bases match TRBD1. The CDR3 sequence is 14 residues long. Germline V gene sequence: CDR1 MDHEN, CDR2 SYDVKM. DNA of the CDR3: TGTGCCCGCAGTACCAGGGGGCTGGGCACTGAAGCTTTCTTT. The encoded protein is CARSTRGLGTEAFF.

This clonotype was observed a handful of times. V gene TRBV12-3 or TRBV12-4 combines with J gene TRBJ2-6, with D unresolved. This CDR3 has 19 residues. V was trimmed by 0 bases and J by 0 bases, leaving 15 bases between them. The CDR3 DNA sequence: TGTGCCAGCAGTTTAGCGGGTAGGATTTGGCCCTCTGGGGCCAACGTCCTGACTTTC. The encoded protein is CASSLAGRIWPSGANVLTF.

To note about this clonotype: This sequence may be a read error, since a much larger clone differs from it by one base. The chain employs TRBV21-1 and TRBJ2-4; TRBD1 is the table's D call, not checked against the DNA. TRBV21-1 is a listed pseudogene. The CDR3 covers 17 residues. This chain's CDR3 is CASSKVSGGLAKSIQYF. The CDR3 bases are TGTGCCAGCAGCAAAGTTTCGGGCGGACTAGCCAAAAGCATTCAGTACTTC.

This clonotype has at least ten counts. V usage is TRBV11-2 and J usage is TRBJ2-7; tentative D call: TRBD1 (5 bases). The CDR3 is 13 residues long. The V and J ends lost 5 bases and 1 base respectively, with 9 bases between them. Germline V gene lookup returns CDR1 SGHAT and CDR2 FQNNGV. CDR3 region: CASSPTVSYEQYF. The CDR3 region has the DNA TGTGCCAGCAGCCCGACAGTGTCCTACGAGCAGTACTTC.

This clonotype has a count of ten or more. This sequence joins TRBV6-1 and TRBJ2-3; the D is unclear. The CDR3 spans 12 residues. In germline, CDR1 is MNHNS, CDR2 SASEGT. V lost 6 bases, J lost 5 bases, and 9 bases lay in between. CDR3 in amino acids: CASSRVGDTQYF. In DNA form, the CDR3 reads TGTGCCAGCAGCCGAGTTGGAGATACGCAGTATTTT.

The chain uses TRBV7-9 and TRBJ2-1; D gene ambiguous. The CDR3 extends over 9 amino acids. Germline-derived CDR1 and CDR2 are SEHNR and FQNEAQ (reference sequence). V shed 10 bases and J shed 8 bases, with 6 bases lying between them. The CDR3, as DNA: TGTGCCACGAACTATGAGCAGTTCTTC. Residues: CATNYEQFF.

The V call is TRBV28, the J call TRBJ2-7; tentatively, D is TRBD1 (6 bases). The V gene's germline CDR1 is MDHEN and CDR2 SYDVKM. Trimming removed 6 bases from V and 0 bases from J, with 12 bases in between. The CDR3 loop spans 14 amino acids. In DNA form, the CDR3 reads TGTGCCAGCAGAGGGACACGTACCTCCTACGAGCAGTACTTC. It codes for CASRGTRTSYEQYF.

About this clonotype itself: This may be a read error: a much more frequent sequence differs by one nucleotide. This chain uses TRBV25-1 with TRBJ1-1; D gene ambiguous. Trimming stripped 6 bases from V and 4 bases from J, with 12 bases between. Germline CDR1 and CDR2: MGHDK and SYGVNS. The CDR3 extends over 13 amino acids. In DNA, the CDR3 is TGTGCCAGCAGGGCGGGGTCGGGCACTGAAGCTTTCTTT. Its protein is CASRAGSGTEAFF.

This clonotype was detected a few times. The CDR3 nucleotides are TGCAGTGCCCAGCCGAGAGACCCGGAGGGCCAAGCGCCCCAGTACTTC. It encodes CSAQPRDPEGQAPQYF. The chain combines TRBV20-1 with TRBJ2-5, with a weak D call TRBD2 (6 bases). Per germline, CDR1 DFQATT and CDR2 SNEGSKA (reference sequence). CDR3 length: 16 residues. V lost 6 bases and J 9 bases, leaving 29 bases between the germline ends.

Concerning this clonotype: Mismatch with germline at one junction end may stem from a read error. The CDR3 DNA reads TGCGCCAGCAGCCAAGAGTATTGGGCAGGCAATCAGCCCCCGCATTTT. It encodes CASSQEYWAGNQPPHF. The rearrangement links TRBV4-1 to TRBJ1-5; D unclear. Germline-derived CDR1 and CDR2 are MGHRA and YSYEKL. The CDR3 has 16 residues.

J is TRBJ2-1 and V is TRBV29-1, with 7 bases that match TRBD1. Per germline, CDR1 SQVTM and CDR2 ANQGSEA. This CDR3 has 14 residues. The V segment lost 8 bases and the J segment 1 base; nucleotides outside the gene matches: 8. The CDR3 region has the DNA TGCAGCACACTGACAGGGCCTTCCTACAATGAGCAGTTCTTC. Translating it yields CSTLTGPSYNEQFF.

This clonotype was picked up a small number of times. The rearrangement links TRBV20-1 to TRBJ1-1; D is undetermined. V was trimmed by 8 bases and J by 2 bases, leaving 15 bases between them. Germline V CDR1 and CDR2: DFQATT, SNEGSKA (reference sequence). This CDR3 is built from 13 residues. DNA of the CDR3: TGCAGTCCGAACTACCCTGGAAACACTGAAGCTTTCTTT. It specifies CSPNYPGNTEAFF.

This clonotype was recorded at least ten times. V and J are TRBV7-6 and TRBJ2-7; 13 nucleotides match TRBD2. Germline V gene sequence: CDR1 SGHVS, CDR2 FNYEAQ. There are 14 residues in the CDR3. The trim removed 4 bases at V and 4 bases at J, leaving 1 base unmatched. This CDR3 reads CASSSTSGRYEQYF. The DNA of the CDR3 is TGTGCCAGCAGCTCGACTAGCGGGAGGTACGAGCAGTACTTC.

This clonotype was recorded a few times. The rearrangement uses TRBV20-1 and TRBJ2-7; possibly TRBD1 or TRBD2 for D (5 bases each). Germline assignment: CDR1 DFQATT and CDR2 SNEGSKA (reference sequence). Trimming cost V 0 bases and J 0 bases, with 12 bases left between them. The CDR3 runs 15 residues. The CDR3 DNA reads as TGCAGTGCTAGAGATTTGTACGGGACCTCCTACGAGCAGTACTTC. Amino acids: CSARDLYGTSYEQYF.

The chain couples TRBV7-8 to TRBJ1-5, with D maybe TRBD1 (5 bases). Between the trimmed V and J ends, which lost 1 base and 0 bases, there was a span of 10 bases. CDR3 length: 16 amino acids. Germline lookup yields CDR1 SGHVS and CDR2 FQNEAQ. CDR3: CASSLETAYSNQPQHF. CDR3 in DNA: TGTGCCAGCAGCTTAGAGACAGCTTATAGCAATCAGCCCCAGCATTTT. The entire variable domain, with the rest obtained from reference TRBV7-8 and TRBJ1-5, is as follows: GAGVSQSPRYKVAKRGQDVALRCDPISGHVSLFWYQQALGQGPEFLTYFQNEAQLDKSGLPSDRFFAERPEGSVSTLKIQRTQQEDSAVYLCASSLETAYSNQPQHFGDGTRLSIL.